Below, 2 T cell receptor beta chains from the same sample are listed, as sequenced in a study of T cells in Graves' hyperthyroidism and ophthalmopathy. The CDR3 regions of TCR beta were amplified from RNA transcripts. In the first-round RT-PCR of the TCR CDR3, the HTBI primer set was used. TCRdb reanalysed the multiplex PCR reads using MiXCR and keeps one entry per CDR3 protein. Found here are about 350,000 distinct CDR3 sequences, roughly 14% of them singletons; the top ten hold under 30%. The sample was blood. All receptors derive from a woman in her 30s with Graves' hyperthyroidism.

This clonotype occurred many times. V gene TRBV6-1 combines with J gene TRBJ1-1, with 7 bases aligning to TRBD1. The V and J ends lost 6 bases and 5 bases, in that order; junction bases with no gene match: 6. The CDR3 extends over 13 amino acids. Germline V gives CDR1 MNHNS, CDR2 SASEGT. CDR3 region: CASRISGGTEAFF. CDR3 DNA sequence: TGTGCCAGCAGGATTTCAGGGGGGACTGAAGCTTTCTTT.

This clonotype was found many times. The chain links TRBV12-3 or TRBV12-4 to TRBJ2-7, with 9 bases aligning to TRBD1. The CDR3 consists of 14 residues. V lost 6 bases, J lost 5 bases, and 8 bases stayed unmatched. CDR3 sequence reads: CASRREQGADEQYF. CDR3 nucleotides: TGTGCCAGCAGAAGGGAACAGGGGGCTGACGAGCAGTACTTC.